The clone carrying this TCR beta chain has more than one count but fewer than ten. This entry is derived from a study of blood T cell repertoires in COVID-19. In the authors' methods: Estimation of nucleated cell counts relied on the amplification of reference gene primers. Assay used: immunoSEQ multiplex PCR; TCRdb lists only in-frame clones, some missing. V and J calls and clone size are given by that table; D and trimming were obtained from the DNA. This sample has about 58,000 clones, with about 88% found just once. After removal of 4 bases from V and 0 bases from J, the junction contained 7 bases not matched to a gene. The CDR3 extends over 15 amino acids. CDR1 is SGHDT and CDR2 is YYEEEE in the germline V gene.

Sequenced sample: peripheral blood. This chain uses TRBV5-6 with TRBJ2-7; 7 bases align to TRBD1. The TCR sequence derives from a woman aged 50 to 60 with active or convalescent COVID-19. CDR3 loop: CASSQRGLSSYEQYF. The CDR3 DNA is TGTGCCAGCAGCCAAAGGGGGCTGTCCTCCTACGAGCAGTACTTC.